These T cell receptor beta chains were read from a single sample in a study of T cells in Graves' hyperthyroidism and ophthalmopathy. From the multiplex PCR reads, TCRdb called clonotypes with MiXCR, one entry per CDR3 protein. The sample has around 600,000 distinct CDR3 sequences; 11% to 15% are singletons. The sequencing input was blood. The receptors stem from a woman aged 18-29 years with Graves' ophthalmopathy. Each CDR3 is given with its conserved first and last residue. Each record gives: V gene, J gene, D gene, clone size, CDR3 protein, CDR3 DNA. D genes are given only for firm matches. Clone sizes are given selectively: once, few, many, or a class where the clone is expanded.

>TRBV7-8|TRBJ2-1|TRBD2|NA
CASSLGLAAGELINEQFF
TGTGCCAGCAGCTTGGGACTAGCAGCGGGAGAACTCATCAATGAGCAGTTCTTC
>TRBV7-3|TRBJ2-1|NA|many
CASRSGASSYNEQFF
TGTGCCAGCAGGTCCGGAGCCAGCTCCTACAATGAGCAGTTCTTC
>TRBV7-8|TRBJ1-2|NA|many
CASSSDGLYGYTF
TGTGCCAGCAGCTCCGACGGACTCTATGGCTACACCTTC
>TRBV12-3/TRBV12-4|TRBJ1-2|NA|many
CASSPGTPEGGYGYTF
TGTGCCAGCAGTCCCGGGACACCCGAAGGGGGCTATGGCTACACCTTC
>TRBV7-8|TRBJ1-1|NA|NA
CASSLASQGLGNTEAFF
TGTGCCAGCAGCTTAGCCTCACAGGGTTTGGGGAACACTGAAGCTTTCTTT
>TRBV9|TRBJ2-7|NA|NA
CASSQDRLPLDYEQCF
TGCGCCAGCAGCCAAGACCGACTACCGCTTGACTACGAGCAGTGCTTC
>TRBV24-1|TRBJ2-1|TRBD2|few
CATSDPGLALDNEQSF
TGTGCCACCAGTGACCCCGGACTAGCGCTCGACAATGAGCAGTCCTTC
>TRBV18|TRBJ1-3|NA|NA
CASSFQRWVSFGNTIYF
TGTGCCAGCTCATTCCAACGGTGGGTGTCTTTTGGAAACACCATATATTTT
>TRBV5-5|TRBJ2-7|TRBD1|few
CASSSLFRDRPPYEQYF
TGTGCCAGCAGCTCCCTCTTCCGGGACAGGCCTCCCTACGAGCAGTACTTC
>TRBV14|TRBJ2-2|TRBD2|NA
CASSPRGLAGVGELFF
TGTGCCAGCAGCCCACGTGGGCTAGCGGGAGTCGGGGAGCTGTTTTTT
>TRBV28|TRBJ2-7|TRBD2|many
CASSRRAAGGLAYEQYF
TGTGCCAGCAGTCGCCGCGCGGCGGGAGGGCTTGCCTACGAGCAGTACTTC
>TRBV7-9|TRBJ2-7|TRBD2|NA
CASSSASGEYEQYF
TGTGCCAGCAGCTCCGCTAGCGGGGAATACGAGCAGTACTTC
>TRBV9|TRBJ1-1|NA|few
CASSVVGQATTEAFF
TGTGCCAGCAGCGTAGTCGGGCAGGCAACCACTGAAGCTTTCTTT
>TRBV4-1|TRBJ1-5|NA|few
CASKGGYNQPQHF
TGCGCCAGCAAGGGAGGTTACAATCAGCCCCAGCATTTT
>TRBV12-3/TRBV12-4|TRBJ2-3|TRBD2|few
CASSLGTSDLTDTQYF
TGTGCCAGCAGTCTGGGGACTAGCGATCTCACAGATACGCAGTATTTT